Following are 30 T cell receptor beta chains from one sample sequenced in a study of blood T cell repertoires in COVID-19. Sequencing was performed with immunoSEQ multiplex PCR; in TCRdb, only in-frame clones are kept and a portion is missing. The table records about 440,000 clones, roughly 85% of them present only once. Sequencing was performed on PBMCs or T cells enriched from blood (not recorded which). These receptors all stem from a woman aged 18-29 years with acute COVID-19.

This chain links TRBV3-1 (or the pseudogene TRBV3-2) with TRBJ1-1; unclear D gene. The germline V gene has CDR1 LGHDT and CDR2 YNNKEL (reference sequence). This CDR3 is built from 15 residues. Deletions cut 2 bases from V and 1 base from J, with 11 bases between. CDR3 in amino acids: CASSQSGSGNTEAFF. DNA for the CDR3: TGTGCCAGCAGCCAATCCGGGAGCGGGAACACTGAAGCTTTCTTT.

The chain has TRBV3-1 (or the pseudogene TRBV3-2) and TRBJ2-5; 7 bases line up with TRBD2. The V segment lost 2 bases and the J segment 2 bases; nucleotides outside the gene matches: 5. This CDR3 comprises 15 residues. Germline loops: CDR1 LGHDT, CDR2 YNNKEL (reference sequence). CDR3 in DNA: TGTGCCAGCAGCCAAAACACCGGGGGGCAAGAGACCCAGTACTTC. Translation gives CASSQNTGGQETQYF.

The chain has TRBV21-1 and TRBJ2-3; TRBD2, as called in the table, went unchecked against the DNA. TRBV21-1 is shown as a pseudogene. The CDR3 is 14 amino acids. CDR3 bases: TGTGCCAGCAGCAAAATAGCGGAAGGGGATACGCAGTATTTT. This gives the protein CASSKIAEGDTQYF.

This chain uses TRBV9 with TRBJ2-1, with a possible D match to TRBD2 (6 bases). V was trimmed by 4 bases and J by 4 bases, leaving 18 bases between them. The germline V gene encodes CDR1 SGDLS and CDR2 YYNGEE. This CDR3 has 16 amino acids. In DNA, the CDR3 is TGTGCCAGCAGCCCCCCGGGACTCGGGGTGTACAATGAGCAGTTCTTC. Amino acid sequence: CASSPPGLGVYNEQFF.

CDR3 sequence (DNA): TGTGCCAGCAGCAACGAAGCGGGGTTCGAGCAGTACTTC. Translated: CASSNEAGFEQYF. V is TRBV7-9 and J is TRBJ2-7, with 7 bases matching TRBD2. The J segment lost 6 bases and the V segment lost 5 bases, leaving 7 bases of the junction unmatched. Per germline, CDR1 SEHNR and CDR2 FQNEAQ (reference sequence). The CDR3 is made up of 13 amino acids.

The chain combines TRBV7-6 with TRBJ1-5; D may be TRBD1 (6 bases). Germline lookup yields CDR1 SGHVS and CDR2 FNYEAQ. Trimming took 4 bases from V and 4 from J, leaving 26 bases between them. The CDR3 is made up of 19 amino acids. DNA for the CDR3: TGTGCCAGCAGCTCGTACTACGCCCCCAACAGGGAGGGAAATCAGCCCCAGCATTTT. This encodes CASSSYYAPNREGNQPQHF.

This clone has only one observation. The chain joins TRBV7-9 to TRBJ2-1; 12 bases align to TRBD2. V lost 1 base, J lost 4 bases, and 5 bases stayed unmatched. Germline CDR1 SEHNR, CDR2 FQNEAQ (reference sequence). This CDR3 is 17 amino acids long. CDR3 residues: CASSLELAGGSYNEQFF. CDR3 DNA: TGTGCCAGCAGCTTAGAACTAGCGGGAGGATCATACAATGAGCAGTTCTTC.

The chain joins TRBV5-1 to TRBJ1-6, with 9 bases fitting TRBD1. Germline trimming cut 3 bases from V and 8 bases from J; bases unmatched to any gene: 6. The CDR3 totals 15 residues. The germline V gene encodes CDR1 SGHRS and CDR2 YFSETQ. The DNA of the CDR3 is TGCGCCAGCAGCTGGTCGACAGGGGGAGATTCACCCCTCCACTTT. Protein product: CASSWSTGGDSPLHF.

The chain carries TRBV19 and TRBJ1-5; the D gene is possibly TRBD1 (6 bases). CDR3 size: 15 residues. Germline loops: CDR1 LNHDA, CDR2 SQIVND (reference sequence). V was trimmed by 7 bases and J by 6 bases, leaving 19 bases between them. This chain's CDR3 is CASTVGQGRSQPQHF. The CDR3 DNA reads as TGTGCCAGTACCGTGGGTCAGGGGAGATCTCAGCCCCAGCATTTT.

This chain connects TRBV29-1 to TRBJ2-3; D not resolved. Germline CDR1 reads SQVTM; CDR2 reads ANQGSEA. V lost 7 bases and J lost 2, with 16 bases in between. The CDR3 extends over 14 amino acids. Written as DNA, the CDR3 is TGCAGCGGACAACTCAGTACCTTCACAGATACGCAGTATTTT. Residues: CSGQLSTFTDTQYF.

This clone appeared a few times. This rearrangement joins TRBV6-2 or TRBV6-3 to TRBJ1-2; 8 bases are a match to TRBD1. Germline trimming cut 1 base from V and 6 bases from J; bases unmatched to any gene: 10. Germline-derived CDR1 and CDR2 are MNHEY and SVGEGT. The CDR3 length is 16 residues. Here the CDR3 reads CASSYLAAGTGNGYTF. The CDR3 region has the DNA TGTGCCAGCAGTTACTTAGCTGCCGGGACAGGCAATGGCTACACCTTC.

The CDR3 DNA sequence: TGTGCCAGCAGTGTCCAACAGGGGTGGGGCCCCACCGGGGAGCTGTTTTTT. Protein sequence: CASSVQQGWGPTGELFF. J is TRBJ2-2 and V is TRBV27; 7 bases agree with TRBD1. V was pared by 5 bases and J by 4 bases, with 13 bases of the junction left unmatched. Germline-derived CDR1 and CDR2 are MNHEY and SMNVEV (reference sequence). The CDR3 extends over 17 amino acids.

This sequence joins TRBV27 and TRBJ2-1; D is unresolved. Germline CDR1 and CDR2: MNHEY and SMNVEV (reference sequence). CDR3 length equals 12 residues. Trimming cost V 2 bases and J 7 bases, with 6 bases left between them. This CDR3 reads CASSLGVNEQFF. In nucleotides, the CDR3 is TGTGCCAGCAGTTTAGGAGTTAATGAGCAGTTCTTC.

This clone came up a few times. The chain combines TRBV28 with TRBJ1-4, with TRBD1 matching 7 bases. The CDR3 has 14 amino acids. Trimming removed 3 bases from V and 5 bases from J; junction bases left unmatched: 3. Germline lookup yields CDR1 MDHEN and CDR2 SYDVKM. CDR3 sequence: CASSLGQSNEKLFF. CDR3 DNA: TGTGCCAGCAGTTTGGGACAGTCGAATGAAAAACTGTTTTTT.

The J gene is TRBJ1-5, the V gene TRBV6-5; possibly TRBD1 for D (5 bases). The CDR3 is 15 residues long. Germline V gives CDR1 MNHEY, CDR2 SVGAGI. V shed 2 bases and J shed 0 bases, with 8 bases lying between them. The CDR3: CASSYKGYSNQPQHF. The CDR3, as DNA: TGTGCCAGCAGTTACAAGGGGTATAGCAATCAGCCCCAGCATTTT.

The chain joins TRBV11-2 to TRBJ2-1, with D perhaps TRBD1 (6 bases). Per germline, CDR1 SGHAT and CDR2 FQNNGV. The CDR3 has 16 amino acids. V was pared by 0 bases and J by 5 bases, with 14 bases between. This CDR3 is CASSLEGAGVHNEQFF. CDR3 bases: TGTGCCAGCAGCTTAGAGGGGGCCGGGGTCCACAATGAGCAGTTCTTC.

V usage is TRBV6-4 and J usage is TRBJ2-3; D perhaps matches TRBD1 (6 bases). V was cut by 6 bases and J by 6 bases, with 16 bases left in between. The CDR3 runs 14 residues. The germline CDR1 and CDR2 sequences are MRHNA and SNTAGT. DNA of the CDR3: TGTGCCAGCAGACCTGACTACAGGGCCGATACGCAGTATTTT. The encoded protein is CASRPDYRADTQYF.

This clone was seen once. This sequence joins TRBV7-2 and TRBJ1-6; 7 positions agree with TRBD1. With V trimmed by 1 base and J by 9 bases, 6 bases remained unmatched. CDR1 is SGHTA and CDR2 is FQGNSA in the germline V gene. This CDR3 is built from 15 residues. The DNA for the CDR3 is TGTGCCAGCAGCTTAGAGGCAGGGGGTGGTTCACCCCTCCACTTT. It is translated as CASSLEAGGGSPLHF.

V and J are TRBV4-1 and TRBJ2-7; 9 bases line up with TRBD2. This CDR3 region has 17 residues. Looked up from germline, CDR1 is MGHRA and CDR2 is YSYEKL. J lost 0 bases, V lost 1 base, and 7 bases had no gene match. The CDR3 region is CASSQGVGRGGSYEQYF. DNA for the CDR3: TGCGCCAGCAGCCAAGGGGTAGGGCGGGGGGGCTCCTACGAGCAGTACTTC.

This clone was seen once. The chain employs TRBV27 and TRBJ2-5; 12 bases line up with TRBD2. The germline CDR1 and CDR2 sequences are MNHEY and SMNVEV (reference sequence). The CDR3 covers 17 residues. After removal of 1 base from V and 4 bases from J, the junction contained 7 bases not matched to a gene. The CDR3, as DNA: TGTGCCAGCAGTTTATTCCCGACTAGCGGGAGATTAGAGACCCAGTACTTC. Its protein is CASSLFPTSGRLETQYF.

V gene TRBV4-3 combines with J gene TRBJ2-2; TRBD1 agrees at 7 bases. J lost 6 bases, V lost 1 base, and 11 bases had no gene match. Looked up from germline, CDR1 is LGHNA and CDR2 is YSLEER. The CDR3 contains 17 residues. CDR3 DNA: TGCGCCAGCAGCCAAGGTACAGGGGACGCCTTGGCCGGGGAGCTGTTTTTT. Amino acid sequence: CASSQGTGDALAGELFF.

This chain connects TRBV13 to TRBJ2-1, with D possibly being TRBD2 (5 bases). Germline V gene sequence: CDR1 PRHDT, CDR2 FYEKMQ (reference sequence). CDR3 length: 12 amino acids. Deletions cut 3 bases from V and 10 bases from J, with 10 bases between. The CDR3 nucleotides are TGTGCCAGCAGCTTTAGTCGGGGAGAGCAGTTCTTC. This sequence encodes CASSFSRGEQFF. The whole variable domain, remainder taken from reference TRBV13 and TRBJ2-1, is AAGVIQSPRHLIKEKRETATLKCYPIPRHDTVYWYQQGPGQDPQFLISFYEKMQSDKGSIPDRFSAQQFSDYHSELNMSSLELGDSALYFCASSFSRGEQFFGPGTRLTVL.

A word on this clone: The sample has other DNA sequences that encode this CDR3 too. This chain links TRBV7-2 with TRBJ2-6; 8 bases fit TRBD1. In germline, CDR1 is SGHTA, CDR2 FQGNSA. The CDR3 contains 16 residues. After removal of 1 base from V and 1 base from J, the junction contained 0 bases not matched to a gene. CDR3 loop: CASSLGQGSGANVLTF. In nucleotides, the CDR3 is TGTGCCAGCAGCTTAGGACAGGGGTCTGGGGCCAACGTCCTGACTTTC.

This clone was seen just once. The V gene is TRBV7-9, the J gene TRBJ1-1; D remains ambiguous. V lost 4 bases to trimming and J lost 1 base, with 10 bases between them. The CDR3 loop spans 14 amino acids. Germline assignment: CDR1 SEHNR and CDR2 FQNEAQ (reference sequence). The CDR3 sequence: CASSYRSQNTEAFF. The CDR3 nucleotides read TGTGCCAGCAGCTATCGGTCCCAGAACACTGAAGCTTTCTTT.

In DNA, the CDR3 is TGCGCCAGCAGCTTGGGGTCGTTCGACAGACTCAGCACCTTC. Amino acid sequence: CASSLGSFDRLSTF. The J gene is TRBJ1-2, the V gene TRBV5-1, with D maybe TRBD1 (5 bases). This CDR3 has 14 amino acids. Germline CDR1 reads SGHRS; CDR2 reads YFSETQ. Between the trimmed V and J ends, which lost 0 bases and 13 bases, there was a span of 19 bases.

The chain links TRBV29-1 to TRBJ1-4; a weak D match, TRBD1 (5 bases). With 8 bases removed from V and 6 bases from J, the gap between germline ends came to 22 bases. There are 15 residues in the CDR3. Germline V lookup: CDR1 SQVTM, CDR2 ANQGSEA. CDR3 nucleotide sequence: TGCAGCCATTCTATCTCCGGCCAGGGTTATGAAAAACTGTTTTTT. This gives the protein CSHSISGQGYEKLFF.

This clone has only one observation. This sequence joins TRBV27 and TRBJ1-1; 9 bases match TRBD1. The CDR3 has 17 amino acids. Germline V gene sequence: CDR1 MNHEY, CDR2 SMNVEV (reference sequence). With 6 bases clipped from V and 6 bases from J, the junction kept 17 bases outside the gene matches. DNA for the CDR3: TGTGCCAGCAGAAGACCTTCCCCCCGGGACAGGGATGCTGAAGCTTTCTTT. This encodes CASRRPSPRDRDAEAFF.

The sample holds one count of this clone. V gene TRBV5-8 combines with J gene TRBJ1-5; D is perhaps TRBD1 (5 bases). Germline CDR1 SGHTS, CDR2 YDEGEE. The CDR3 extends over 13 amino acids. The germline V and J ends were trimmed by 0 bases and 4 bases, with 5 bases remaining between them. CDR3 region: CASSLDRNQPQHF. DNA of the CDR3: TGTGCCAGCAGCTTGGACAGGAATCAGCCCCAGCATTTT.

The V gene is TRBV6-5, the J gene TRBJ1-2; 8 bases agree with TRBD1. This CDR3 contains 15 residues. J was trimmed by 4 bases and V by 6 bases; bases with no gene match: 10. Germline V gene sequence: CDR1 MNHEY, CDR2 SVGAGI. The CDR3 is CASRSNRGFGYGYTF. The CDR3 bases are TGTGCCAGCAGGTCGAACAGGGGGTTCGGCTATGGCTACACCTTC.

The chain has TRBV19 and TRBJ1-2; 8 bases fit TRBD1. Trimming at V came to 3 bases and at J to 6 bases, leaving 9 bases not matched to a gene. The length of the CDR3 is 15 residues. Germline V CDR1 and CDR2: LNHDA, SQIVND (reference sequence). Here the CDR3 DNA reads TGTGCCAGTAGTATGACGGAGACAGGGGCGGATGGCTACACCTTC. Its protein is CASSMTETGADGYTF.